The clone carrying this T cell receptor beta chain was recorded a few times. The antigen is not known. The assay was immunoSEQ multiplex PCR, and TCRdb's table has in-frame clones only and misses some. Of 65,000 to 90,000 clones in the sample, roughly four fifths were seen once. This sample was taken from a study of OX40 agonist ivuxolimab in advanced cancers. Findings and caveats of the study: Among the least clonally expanded were partial responders at 0.1-3.0 mg/kg. The antigens recognized by the expanded peripheral T cells, that is their antigen specificity, were not determined.

This CDR3 is 20 amino acids long. Germline values: CDR1 MDHEN, CDR2 SYDVKM. The V and J ends lost 6 bases and 3 bases respectively, with 33 bases between them. V is TRBV28 and J is TRBJ2-7; D is tentatively TRBD1 or TRBD2 (5 bases each). The sequence came from an adult with an advanced solid tumor such as melanoma, head and neck, liver or kidney cancer. The source material was CD4+ or CD8+ T cells sorted from blood, sampled in a trial of the OX40 agonist ivuxolimab. CDR3 amino acids: CASSNPGADNGALRHYEQYF. CDR3 coding DNA: TGTGCCAGCAGCAACCCCGGCGCGGACAACGGGGCCCTTCGGCACTACGAGCAGTACTTC.